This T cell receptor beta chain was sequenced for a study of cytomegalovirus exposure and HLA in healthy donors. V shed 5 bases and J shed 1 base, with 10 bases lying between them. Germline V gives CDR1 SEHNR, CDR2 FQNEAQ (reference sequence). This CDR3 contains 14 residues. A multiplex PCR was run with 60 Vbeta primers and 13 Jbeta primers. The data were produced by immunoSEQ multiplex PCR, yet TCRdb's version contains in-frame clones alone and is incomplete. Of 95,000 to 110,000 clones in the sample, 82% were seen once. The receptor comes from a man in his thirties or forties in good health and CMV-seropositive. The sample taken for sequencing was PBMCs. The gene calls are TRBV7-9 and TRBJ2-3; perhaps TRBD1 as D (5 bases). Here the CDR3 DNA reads TGTGCCAGCAGCGTACAAGGGGGCACAGATACGCAGTATTTT. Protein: CASSVQGGTDTQYF.